A selection of T cell receptor beta chains follows, all from one sample in a study of beta chain features in type 1 diabetes. Repertoires were generated with immunoSEQ multiplex PCR, while TCRdb's copy carries only in-frame clones and drops some. The sample shows 110,000 to 150,000 clones, less than 10% of them seen only once. Sequencing used central memory CD4+ T cells from blood. The source of these receptors is a woman in her 40s in good health. CDR3s include the opening cysteine and the closing phenylalanine or tryptophan. D genes are given only for firm matches.

D gene,V gene,J gene,CDR3 length,CDR3 protein
NA,TRBV27,TRBJ2-3,16,CASSLEFRSVTDTQYF
NA,TRBV5-1,TRBJ1-1,15,CASSSTEAGTRSAFF
NA,TRBV7-2,TRBJ1-1,13,CASKLDGRVEAFF
TRBD1,TRBV5-5,TRBJ1-5,18,CASSLTFKDRVVNQPQHF
TRBD1,TRBV18,TRBJ1-2,13,CASSPPDRGGYTF
TRBD1,TRBV9,TRBJ1-5,15,CASSEGQGANQPQHF
NA,TRBV5-4,TRBJ2-5,15,CASSLGLGVVETQYF
NA,TRBV2,TRBJ1-6,15,CASSVNQGYNSPLHF
NA,TRBV18,TRBJ2-7,13,CASSQTASYEQYF
NA,TRBV2,TRBJ2-3,13,CASKGSPTDTQYF
NA,TRBV7-2,TRBJ2-3,16,CASSLASSPSTDTQYF